Below, 23 T cell receptor beta chains from the same sample are listed, as sequenced in a study of monozygotic twins with inflammatory bowel disease. TCRdb re-called the 5' RACE reads and gives one entry per CDR3 protein, without DNA. Found here are approximately 210,000 distinct CDR3 sequences; the top ten clones hold less than 9%. The sequencing input was blood. The receptor set was obtained from a human donor with ulcerative colitis or Crohn's disease, or a healthy co-twin of an affected twin (not recorded which).

J is TRBJ2-7 and V is TRBV7-2; TCRdb's D gene call, TRBD2, goes unchecked for lack of DNA. This CDR3 is built from 12 residues. Germline assignment: CDR1 SGHTA and CDR2 FQGNSA. The CDR3 reads CASTRLGGEQYF.

The chain couples TRBV10-3 to TRBJ1-1; TCRdb picks TRBD1, but there is no DNA to check that call. In germline, CDR1 is ENHRY, CDR2 SYGVKD. The CDR3 sequence is 16 residues long. The CDR3 spells CAISPRDTPGDTEAFF.

The chain recombines TRBV4-1 with TRBJ1-2. CDR1 is MGHRA and CDR2 is YSYEKL in the germline V gene. This CDR3 spans 15 amino acids. The CDR3 loop reads CASSQAREDNYGYTF.

The chain combines TRBV5-1 with TRBJ2-6; TCRdb reports TRBD2, a call that lacks DNA to check it against. The CDR3 contains 14 residues. From germline, CDR1 is SGHRS and CDR2 YFSETQ. The CDR3 here is CASSPGGPSNVLTF.

The chain recombines TRBV6-1 with TRBJ1-5; the TRBD1 assignment by TCRdb is unverifiable without DNA. There are 15 residues in the CDR3. From germline, CDR1 is MNHNS and CDR2 SASEGT. The CDR3 loop is CASGPTGYSNQPQHF.

V gene TRBV27 combines with J gene TRBJ1-2; TCRdb picks TRBD1, but there is no DNA to check that call. The germline CDR1 and CDR2 sequences are MNHEY and SMNVEV (reference sequence). This CDR3 has 15 amino acids. This chain's CDR3 is CASSSTGGANYGYTF.

The J gene is TRBJ2-3, the V gene TRBV7-9. This CDR3 contains 15 residues. In germline, CDR1 is SEHNR, CDR2 FQNEAQ (reference sequence). The CDR3 loop reads CASSLDGTNTDTQYF.

This CDR3 is CASSVTESSYEQYF. J is TRBJ2-7 and V is TRBV6-6; TCRdb picks TRBD1, but there is no DNA to check that call. CDR1 is MNHNY, CDR2 SVGAGI, per germline (reference sequence). This CDR3 is 14 amino acids long.

V and J are TRBV27 and TRBJ1-5. This CDR3 has 15 residues. Germline CDR1 reads MNHEY; CDR2 reads SMNVEV (reference sequence). This CDR3 is CASSLSGFSNQPQHF.

This sequence joins TRBV19 and TRBJ2-1; there is no DNA to check the TCRdb D call of TRBD1. The CDR3 covers 13 residues. CDR1 is LNHDA and CDR2 is SQIVND in the germline V gene (reference sequence). CDR3 amino acids: CASRDRANNEQFF. Filled out from reference TRBV19 and TRBJ2-1, the complete variable domain reads DGGITQSPKYLFRKEGQNVTLSCEQNLNHDAMYWYRQDPGQGLRLIYYSQIVNDFQKGDIAEGYSVSREKKESFPLTVTSAQKNPTAFYLCASRDRANNEQFFGPGTRLTVL.

The genes are TRBV20-1 and TRBJ2-3; the TCRdb call, TRBD2, lacks DNA for checking. Looked up from germline, CDR1 is DFQATT and CDR2 is SNEGSKA (reference sequence). This CDR3 region has 15 residues. CDR3 in amino acids: CSASLAGGGTDTQYF.

The chain is built from TRBV5-1 and TRBJ1-2; the D gene TCRdb calls, TRBD1, cannot be checked with no DNA. Germline assignment: CDR1 SGHRS and CDR2 YFSETQ. This CDR3 has 15 residues. CDR3 sequence: CASRSDTQGDYGYTF.

The CDR3 sequence is CASSYSTAYFNEQFF. The V call is TRBV6-2 or TRBV6-3, the J call TRBJ2-1. The CDR3 spans 15 residues. From germline, CDR1 is MNHEY and CDR2 SVGEGT.

The chain recombines TRBV15 with TRBJ2-1; the TCRdb D gene call, TRBD2, has no DNA to confirm it. Germline V CDR1 and CDR2: LNHNV, YYDKDF (reference sequence). This CDR3 region has 18 residues. CDR3 protein: CATSRDSGTSGITNEQFF.

The genes are TRBV6-5 and TRBJ1-1. The CDR3 length is 14 residues. Germline values: CDR1 MNHEY, CDR2 SVGAGI. CDR3 protein: CASSYLPANTEAFF.

V gene TRBV19 combines with J gene TRBJ1-3; TCRdb lists TRBD1, though no DNA is available to test this call. CDR3 size: 15 residues. Germline V gene sequence: CDR1 LNHDA, CDR2 SQIVND (reference sequence). The CDR3 loop reads CASIPDREDGNTIYF.

The genes are TRBV28 and TRBJ1-1. The CDR3 covers 14 residues. Germline V gene lookup returns CDR1 MDHEN and CDR2 SYDVKM. The CDR3 region is CASSLAGTPTEAFF. Filled out from reference TRBV28 and TRBJ1-1, the complete variable domain reads DVKVTQSSRYLVKRTGEKVFLECVQDMDHENMFWYRQDPGLGLRLIYFSYDVKMKEKGDIPEGYSVSREKKERFSLILESASTNQTSMYLCASSLAGTPTEAFFGQGTRLTVV.

The chain combines TRBV2 with TRBJ2-2. The CDR3 length is 13 residues. CDR1 is SNHLY, CDR2 FYNNEI, per germline. CDR3 sequence: CASLVRLPGELFF.

V gene TRBV7-2 combines with J gene TRBJ1-4; TCRdb lists TRBD1, though no DNA is available to test this call. Germline CDR1 SGHTA, CDR2 FQGNSA. This CDR3 has 14 amino acids. The CDR3 region is CASSPLDVSEKLFF. Based on the CDR3 plus reference TRBV7-2 and TRBJ1-4, the full variable domain is GAGVSQSPSNKVTEKGKDVELRCDPISGHTALYWYRQSLGQGLEFLIYFQGNSAPDKSGLPSDRFSAERTGGSVSTLTIQRTQQEDSAVYLCASSPLDVSEKLFFGSGTQLSVL.

The chain has TRBV5-1 and TRBJ2-5; TCRdb's assignment of TRBD2 cannot be checked, as there is no DNA. The CDR3 has 15 amino acids. From germline, CDR1 is SGHRS and CDR2 YFSETQ. The CDR3 sequence is CASSDSGGVWETQYF.

The chain is built from TRBV4-2 and TRBJ2-3; lacking DNA, the TRBD2 call made by TCRdb goes unchecked. Germline V gives CDR1 LGHNA, CDR2 YNFKEQ. CDR3 length: 13 amino acids. The CDR3 protein is CASSQNRADTQYF.

The gene calls are TRBV6-1 and TRBJ2-2; TCRdb's assignment of TRBD2 cannot be checked, as there is no DNA. CDR3 length equals 16 residues. Germline lookup yields CDR1 MNHNS and CDR2 SASEGT. The CDR3 sequence is CATLRGLAGGTGELFF.

The genes are TRBV6-1 and TRBJ1-1. In germline, CDR1 is MNHNS, CDR2 SASEGT. The CDR3 loop spans 14 amino acids. The CDR3 reads CASSVSGLDTEAFF.